The next 8 T cell receptor beta chains were all read from a single sample in a study of blood T cell dynamics during melanoma immunotherapy. Indicated time point: pre-treatment baseline. The protocol was immunoSEQ multiplex PCR, while the TCRdb copy is restricted to in-frame clones and leaves out a portion. The sample data list some 45 clones. Sequenced material: cell-free DNA from blood, taken from a patient treated with checkpoint blockade. The receptor set was obtained from a human donor with melanoma.

CDR3 protein: CASSPPAGSYEQYF. The CDR3 nucleotides are TGTGCCAGCAGCCCCCCGGCGGGTTCCTACGAGCAGTACTTC. This chain links TRBV11-2 with TRBJ2-7; a possible D gene is TRBD2 (5 bases). V lost 5 bases and J 1 base, leaving 12 bases between the germline ends. Germline V CDR1 and CDR2: SGHAT, FQNNGV. The CDR3 has 14 residues. Variable domain in full (rest from reference TRBV11-2 and TRBJ2-7): EAGVAQSPRYKIIEKRQSVAFWCNPISGHATLYWYQQILGQGPKLLIQFQNNGVVDDSQLPKDRFSAERLKGVDSTLKIQPAKLEDSAVYLCASSPPAGSYEQYFGPGTRLTVT.

The chain has TRBV10-3 and TRBJ2-3; D may be TRBD1 (5 bases). The germline V gene has CDR1 ENHRY and CDR2 SYGVKD. The CDR3 sequence is 14 residues long. The V and J ends lost 6 bases and 2 bases respectively, with 12 bases between them. For the CDR3, the DNA is TGTGCCATCAGAGAGACAGTGTTCACAGATACGCAGTATTTT. It is translated as CAIRETVFTDTQYF.

The chain couples TRBV1 to TRBJ1-2. TRBV1 is reported as a pseudogene. The CDR3 extends over 16 amino acids. CDR3 in amino acids: CTSSPYGVRKTYGYTF. CDR3 coding DNA: TGCACCAGCAGCCCATATGGTGTGCGAAAGACCTATGGCTACACCTTC.

This clone was seen only once. The chain employs TRBV9 and TRBJ2-6, with unresolved D. Germline values: CDR1 SGDLS, CDR2 YYNGEE. The length of the CDR3 is 17 residues. The V and J ends lost 7 bases and 5 bases respectively, with 22 bases between them. The DNA of the CDR3 is TGTGCCAGCTACATTACGTACTCAAACAGTCGGGCCAACGTCCTGACTTTC. Residues: CASYITYSNSRANVLTF.

V and J are TRBV27 and TRBJ2-5; 7 bases are shared with TRBD2. The CDR3 length is 15 residues. The germline V gene encodes CDR1 MNHEY and CDR2 SMNVEV (reference sequence). V shed 5 bases and J 2 bases; nucleotides not matched to a gene: 8. Written as DNA, the CDR3 is TGTGCCAGCAGTCCCAATAGCGGGTGGCAAGAGACCCAGTACTTC. As protein: CASSPNSGWQETQYF.

The rearrangement links TRBV6-5 to TRBJ2-7; 9 bases agree with TRBD1. Germline CDR1 is MNHEY and CDR2 is SVGAGI. The length of the CDR3 is 14 residues. V was clipped by 6 bases and J by 5 bases; unmatched bases: 8. The CDR3 spells CASRITGTGNEQYF. The DNA for the CDR3 is TGTGCCAGCAGAATCACCGGGACAGGGAACGAGCAGTACTTC.

The gene calls are TRBV7-7 and TRBJ2-6; D uncertain. CDR1 and CDR2 (germline): SSHAT, FNYEAQ (reference sequence). The CDR3 has 18 residues. Trimming shortened V by 5 bases and J by 5 bases, and 22 bases separated the two germline ends. CDR3 sequence reads: CASSNVLKCQSRANVLTF. For the CDR3, the DNA is TGTGCCAGCAGCAATGTCCTTAAGTGCCAAAGTCGGGCCAACGTCCTGACTTTC.

This chain uses TRBV6-5 with TRBJ1-4; no clear D gene. CDR1 is MNHEY and CDR2 is SVGAGI in the germline V gene. V lost 5 bases and J 4 bases, leaving 11 bases between the germline ends. The CDR3 has 14 residues. The CDR3 is CASSRTGYNEKLFF. The CDR3 bases are TGTGCCAGCAGTCGGACGGGATATAATGAAAAACTGTTTTTT.